The present T cell receptor beta chain was sequenced within a study of T cell repertoires in cytomegalovirus infection. About the study: Signatures in public TCR beta sequences pointed to both CMV infection and matching HLA type. Study-level findings and limits: Cumulative public TCR beta family frequency identified CMV carriers with the relevant HLA. HLA-C-restricted, CMV-specific TCR beta clonotypes were dominant ex vivo.

One entry per CDR3 protein results from TCRdb running MiXCR on the reads. The sample holds under 250,000 distinct CDR3 sequences, about 7% seen once. Comment on this clonotype: As yet, its antigen is unknown. One end of the junction fails to match germline, which may point to a read error.

Germline CDR1 reads DFQATT; CDR2 reads SNEGSKA (reference sequence). The CDR3 totals 12 residues. This rearrangement joins TRBV20-1 to TRBJ1-5; D unresolved. The TCR was taken from a human donor in good health (CMV status not recorded). Some clones in this sample may be carry-over from other donors' samples. What was sequenced was PBMCs. CDR3 sequence reads: CSAASSNQPQRF. The CDR3 DNA sequence: TGCAGCGCTGCGTCTAGCAATCAGCCCCAGCGTTTT.